Listed here is a single TCR beta chain. The target antigen is unknown. There were healthy Caucasian individuals from Russia, aged roughly 6 to 100, serving as donors. Whenever a sample was processed, at least 6.5 million PBMCs were isolated. Then a second PCR, running about 6 to 12 cycles, was carried out with a sample-barcoded 5' primer and a J-beta primer mix. TCRdb reanalysed the 5' RACE reads using MiXCR and keeps one entry per CDR3 protein. Of approximately 800,000 distinct CDR3 sequences listed, around a quarter are singletons. The data originate from a study of blood T cells in healthy people across ages. Across the whole study: Template switching recovered approximately one barcoded beta molecule for every two T cells. Study-wide findings and caveats: Diversity of TCR beta per million T cells declined in a roughly linear way with age.

Germline CDR1 reads LNHNV; CDR2 reads YYDKDF (reference sequence). The V and J ends lost 0 bases and 1 base, in that order; junction bases with no gene match: 11. The CDR3 is 18 amino acids. This same sample was also part of a study on T cells of mothers and their children.

The TCR originated in a boy younger than 18 in good health. The sequencing sample was made of blood. V gene TRBV15 combines with J gene TRBJ1-1; 7 bases match TRBD1. As DNA, the CDR3 is TGTGCCACCAGCAGAGATCTCCCGGACAGGCCGCGGAACACTGAAGCTTTCTTT. It specifies CATSRDLPDRPRNTEAFF.